Listed below are T cell receptor beta chains from one sample, sequenced in a study of blood T cell repertoires in COVID-19. The protocol was immunoSEQ multiplex PCR, while the TCRdb copy is restricted to in-frame clones and leaves out a portion. This table has 380,000 or so clones, around 90% appearing once. Sequenced input: peripheral blood. The receptors originated from a middle-aged man with acute or convalescent COVID-19. CDR3s leave out the opening cysteine and the closing phenylalanine or tryptophan.

V gene	J gene	CDR3 protein
TRBV10-3	TRBJ1-2	AISEALRGYGYT
TRBV3-1/TRBV3-2	TRBJ2-5	ASSLLAGSAETQY
TRBV12-3/TRBV12-4	TRBJ2-5	ASSDFQGSAQY
TRBV10-3	TRBJ1-1	AISESSGLGTEAF
TRBV3-1/TRBV3-2	TRBJ2-3	ASSPPNPDTQY
TRBV27	TRBJ2-3	ASSTLQGTNWGTQY
TRBV5-6	TRBJ1-1	ASSPPRVGPLVNTEAF
TRBV7-9	TRBJ1-1	ASSLDRGNTEAF
TRBV10-3	TRBJ1-2	AISVGQVPYT
TRBV27	TRBJ1-1	ASRLYVDRRNTEAF
TRBV11-2	TRBJ2-7	ASSFEGGYEQY
TRBV3-1/TRBV3-2	TRBJ2-3	ASSHGGPYGTDTQY
TRBV29-1	TRBJ2-5	SVEDPGRGAETQY
TRBV28	TRBJ1-5	ASSDSANQPQH
TRBV6-6	TRBJ1-1	ASSYFGVGNTEAF
TRBV3-1/TRBV3-2	TRBJ1-2	ASSQQASYHYGYT
TRBV6-5	TRBJ1-2	ASSLDKNSNGYT
TRBV27	TRBJ1-2	ATPGQNYGYT
TRBV29-1	TRBJ1-3	SGRGGVAGNTIY
TRBV7-9	TRBJ1-4	ASSQTGGNEKLF
TRBV7-6	TRBJ1-4	ASSSGQGREGEKLF
TRBV11-2	TRBJ1-2	ASSPGGSAGYT
TRBV6-5	TRBJ2-1	ASSYRGTYNEQF
TRBV10-3	TRBJ1-5	AISDRVEQPQH
TRBV7-9	TRBJ1-3	ASSRITSTGSGNTIY
TRBV15	TRBJ1-3	ATSISLAGSGNTIY
TRBV30	TRBJ2-7	AWNPGQGGKYEQY
TRBV5-5	TRBJ1-1	ASSLAGGGWMNTEAF
TRBV19	TRBJ1-5	ASSRDREIGQPQH
TRBV11-3	TRBJ2-1	ASSRGTSGFNEQF
TRBV20-1	TRBJ1-3	SASKTGGGGNTIY
TRBV7-2	TRBJ1-1	ASSSKIYGTEAF
TRBV13	TRBJ1-1	ASSSPTGGDAEAF
TRBV9	TRBJ2-3	ASSVGWRGGASTDTQY
TRBV2	TRBJ1-6	ASRRQGNSNSPLH
TRBV4-3	TRBJ1-2	ASSQDYRGGSGNGYT
TRBV6-2/TRBV6-3	TRBJ1-5	ASSRTGEGNQPQH
TRBV3-1/TRBV3-2	TRBJ1-1	ASSHNAGATNTEAF
TRBV28	TRBJ1-5	ASRRTGIGNQPQH
TRBV15	TRBJ2-7	ATSEGQGYYEQY
TRBV6-5	TRBJ1-1	ASRREGERNTEAF
TRBV4-2	TRBJ1-2	ASSQALVGINYGYT
TRBV19	TRBJ2-7	ASSIRGLSGGPLYEQY
TRBV28	TRBJ1-5	ASNIQGYNQPQH
TRBV24-1	TRBJ2-2	ATSDGTGELF